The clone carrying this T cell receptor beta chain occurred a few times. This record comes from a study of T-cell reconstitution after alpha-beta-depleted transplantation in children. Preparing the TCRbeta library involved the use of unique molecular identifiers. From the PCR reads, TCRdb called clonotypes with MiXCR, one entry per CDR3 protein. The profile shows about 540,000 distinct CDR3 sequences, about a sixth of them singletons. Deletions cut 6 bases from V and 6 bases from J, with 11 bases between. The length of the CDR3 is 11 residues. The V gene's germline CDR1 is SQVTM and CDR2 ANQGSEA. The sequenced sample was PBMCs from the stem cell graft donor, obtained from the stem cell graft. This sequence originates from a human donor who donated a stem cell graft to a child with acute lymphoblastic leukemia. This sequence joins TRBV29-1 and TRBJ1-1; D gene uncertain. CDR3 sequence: CSVGEVSEAFF. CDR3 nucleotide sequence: TGCAGCGTGGGAGAAGTATCTGAAGCTTTCTTT. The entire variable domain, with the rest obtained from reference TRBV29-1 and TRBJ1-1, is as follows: SAVISQKPSRDICQRGTSLTIQCQVDSQVTMMFWYRQQPGQSLTLIATANQGSEATYESGFVIDKFPISRPNLTFSTLTVSNMSPEDSSIYLCSVGEVSEAFFGQGTRLTVV.